This entry describes one T cell receptor (beta chain). Antigen: not known. At the Johns Hopkins FTIC core, DNA taken from cultured CD4+ T cells was sequenced by way of the Oncomine TCR Beta short-read assay. The authors extracted genomic DNA from cultured CD4+ T cells. TCRdb reprocessed the PCR reads via MiXCR and lists one record per CDR3 protein. Seen here are over 10,000 distinct CDR3 sequences, around 61% observed once, and the top ten hold roughly an eighth. This sample was included in a study of vaccination and CD4 T cells after COVID-19. CDR3 length: 14 residues. Germline V gives CDR1 SEHNR, CDR2 FQNEAQ (reference sequence). V lost 1 base and J lost 4, with 8 bases in between. Stated treatment: 10-day PBMC culture with coronavirus spike peptide pools or control peptides (ViraFEST assay). ViraFEST expanded antigen-specific T cells with peptide pools, then sequenced TCRs.

The genes are TRBV7-9 and TRBJ2-1, with D possibly matching TRBD1 (5 bases). Sequencing input: CD4+ T cells from blood, cultured in vitro. This sequence was found in a human donor who had recovered from COVID-19. Written as DNA, the CDR3 is TGTGCCAGCAGCTTAGAACAGGCGTACAATGAGCAGTTCTTC. Translation: CASSLEQAYNEQFF.